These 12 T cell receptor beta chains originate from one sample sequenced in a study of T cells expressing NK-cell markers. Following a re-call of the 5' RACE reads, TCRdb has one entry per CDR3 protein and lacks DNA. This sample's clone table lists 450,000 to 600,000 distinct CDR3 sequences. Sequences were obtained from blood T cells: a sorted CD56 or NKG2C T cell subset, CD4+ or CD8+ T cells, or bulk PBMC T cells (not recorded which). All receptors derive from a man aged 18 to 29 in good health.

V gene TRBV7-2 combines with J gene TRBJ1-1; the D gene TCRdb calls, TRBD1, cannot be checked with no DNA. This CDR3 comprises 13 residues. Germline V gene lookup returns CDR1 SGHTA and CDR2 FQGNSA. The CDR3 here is CASSLGQKREAFF.

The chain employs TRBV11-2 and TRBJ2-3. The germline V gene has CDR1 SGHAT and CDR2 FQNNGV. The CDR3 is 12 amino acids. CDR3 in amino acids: CASSLLSDTQYF.

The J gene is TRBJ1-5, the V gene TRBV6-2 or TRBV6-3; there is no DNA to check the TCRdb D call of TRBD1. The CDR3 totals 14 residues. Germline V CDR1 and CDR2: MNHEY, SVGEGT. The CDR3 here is CASSGQGVRQPQHF.

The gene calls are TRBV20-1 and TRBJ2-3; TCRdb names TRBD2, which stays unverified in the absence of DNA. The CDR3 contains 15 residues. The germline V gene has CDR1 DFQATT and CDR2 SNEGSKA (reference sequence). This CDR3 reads CSASIAGGAPDTQYF.

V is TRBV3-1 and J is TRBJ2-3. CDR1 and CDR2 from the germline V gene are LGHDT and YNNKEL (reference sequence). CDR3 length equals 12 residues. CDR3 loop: CASSQGVDTQYF.

The CDR3 is CASSFRQIGGEQFF. The V and J genes are TRBV27 and TRBJ2-1. This CDR3 comprises 14 residues. The germline gives CDR1 MNHEY, CDR2 SMNVEV (reference sequence).

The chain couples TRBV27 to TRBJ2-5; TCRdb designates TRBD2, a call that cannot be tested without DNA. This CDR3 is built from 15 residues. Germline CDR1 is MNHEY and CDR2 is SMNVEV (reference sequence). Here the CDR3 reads CASSFSGGAQETQYF.

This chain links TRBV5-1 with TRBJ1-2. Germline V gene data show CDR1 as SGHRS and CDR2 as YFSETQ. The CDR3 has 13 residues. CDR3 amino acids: CASSLDGLYGYTF.

The CDR3 protein is CSVEDGRMNGYTF. This chain connects TRBV29-1 to TRBJ1-2. Germline-derived CDR1 and CDR2 are SQVTM and ANQGSEA. This CDR3 is built from 13 residues.

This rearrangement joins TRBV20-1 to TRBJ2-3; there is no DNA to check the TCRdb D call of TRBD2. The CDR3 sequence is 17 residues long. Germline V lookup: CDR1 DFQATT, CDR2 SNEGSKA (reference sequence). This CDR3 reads CSAFLARGSTSTDTQYF.

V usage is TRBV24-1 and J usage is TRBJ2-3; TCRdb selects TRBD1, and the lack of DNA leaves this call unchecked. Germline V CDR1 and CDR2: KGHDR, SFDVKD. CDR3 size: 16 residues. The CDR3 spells CATSDLGGMSTDTQYF.

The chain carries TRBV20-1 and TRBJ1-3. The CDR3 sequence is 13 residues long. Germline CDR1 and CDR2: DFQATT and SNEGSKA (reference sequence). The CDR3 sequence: CSALIPSGNTIYF.